A selection of T cell receptor beta chains follows, all from one sample in a study of CD8 T cells in ankylosing spondylitis. TCRdb fed the 5' RACE reads into MiXCR, producing one record per CDR3 protein. In the table there are roughly 250,000 distinct CDR3 sequences, around 7.8% of which are singletons. The sample taken for sequencing was blood, either unsorted or a sorted T cell fraction (not recorded which). These receptor sequences come from a male donor with ankylosing spondylitis or in good health (not recorded which). The CDR3 runs from the conserved cysteine through the conserved F or W. Each record gives: J gene, CDR3 length, D gene, clone size, V gene, CDR3 DNA, CDR3 protein. A D gene is named only where the DNA matches it firmly. Clone size, where shown, is once, few, many, or a class for clones that have expanded.

TRBJ1-3 14 - - TRBV20-1 TGCAGTGCTAGTGGCGGGAGGGCTGGAAACACCATATATTTT CSASGGRAGNTIYF
TRBJ2-7 18 - many TRBV10-3 TGTGCCATCAGTGAGTCGGAGGGGGCCCTATATAAAACTTACGAGCAGTACTTC CAISESEGALYKTYEQYF
TRBJ2-3 17 TRBD2 many TRBV7-2 TGTGCCAGCAGTCCTCGGACTAGCGGGGGGGGCGCAGATACGCAGTATTTT CASSPRTSGGGADTQYF
TRBJ1-2 17 - many TRBV7-2 TGTGCCAGCAGCCCCAATGGTGGGCTCTCCTTTAACTATGGCTACACCTTC CASSPNGGLSFNYGYTF
TRBJ1-6 15 TRBD1 - TRBV6-1 TGTGCCAGCAGAAGACAGGGAAAGAATAATTCACCCCTCCACTTT CASRRQGKNNSPLHF
TRBJ1-1 15 - many TRBV13 TGTGCCAGCAGTCAGGAAATGGGGGGAGACACTGAAGCTTTCTTT CASSQEMGGDTEAFF
TRBJ2-3 15 TRBD2 many TRBV6-1 TGTGCCAGCAGCCTCCGACTAGCAGTACCAGATACGCAGTATTTT CASSLRLAVPDTQYF
TRBJ2-1 15 TRBD1 many TRBV5-1 TGCGCCAGCAGCTTGGGACAGGGTGGGCACAATGAGCAGTTCTTC CASSLGQGGHNEQFF
TRBJ1-2 16 - many TRBV6-5 TGTGCCAGCAGTTACTCTTTACCAGGGCGCTTCTATGGCTACACCTTC CASSYSLPGRFYGYTF
TRBJ2-3 13 - few TRBV4-3 TGCGCCAGCAGCCAAGATAGGGGTAATACGCAGTATTTT CASSQDRGNTQYF
TRBJ2-1 18 TRBD2 many TRBV3-1 TGTGCCAGCAGCCCTTGGACTAGCGGGAGGAAGGAGGGCAATGAGCAGTTCTTC CASSPWTSGRKEGNEQFF
TRBJ2-7 15 - many TRBV12-3/TRBV12-4 TGTGCCAGCAGTAACCCTCCCGTAGGTTCGTACGAGCAGTACTTC CASSNPPVGSYEQYF
TRBJ1-1 16 - many TRBV20-1 TGCAGTGCTAGAGACCCCCGTGGGACCTTGAACACTGAAGCTTTCTTT CSARDPRGTLNTEAFF
TRBJ1-5 15 TRBD1 - TRBV5-1 TGCGCCAGCAGCTTGGCTGGGACAGGGTCTCAGCCCCAGCATTTT CASSLAGTGSQPQHF
TRBJ2-1 19 TRBD2 many TRBV5-6 TGTGCCAGCAGCTTGCTTGTGGGCCTAGCGGAAAAGATTTACAATGAGCAGTTCTTC CASSLLVGLAEKIYNEQFF
TRBJ2-1 15 - many TRBV7-7 TGTGCTAGCAGCTTAGGGGGTCAACAGTATAGTGAGCAGTTCTTC CASSLGGQQYSEQFF
TRBJ1-6 15 TRBD1 many TRBV19 TGTGCCAGTAGTATGGGGCAGGGGGATTTTTCACCCCTCCACTTT CASSMGQGDFSPLHF
TRBJ2-7 11 - few TRBV29-1 TGCAGCGTTGAGGACAGCTACGAGCAGTACTTC CSVEDSYEQYF
TRBJ2-7 15 - - TRBV20-1 TGCAGTGCTAGGGGCCCCACCCCGAGCTCCTACGAGCAGTACTTC CSARGPTPSSYEQYF
TRBJ1-2 13 TRBD1 many TRBV7-9 TGTGCCAGCAGCTTAGAACAGGGGAATGGCTACACCTTC CASSLEQGNGYTF
TRBJ2-2 16 - - TRBV4-3 TGCGCCAGCAGCCAAGACCGGGGGACGAGAACCGGGGAGCTGTTTTTT CASSQDRGTRTGELFF
TRBJ2-5 14 TRBD1 many TRBV13 TGTGCCAGCAGCCTACAGGGGCCCCGCGACGCCCAGTACTTC CASSLQGPRDAQYF
TRBJ2-7 14 - many TRBV19 TGTGCCAGTAGTATCGGCAGGCCCCCCGGCGAGCAGTACTTC CASSIGRPPGEQYF
TRBJ2-6 17 - many TRBV12-3/TRBV12-4 TGTGCCAGCAGTTTAGGACAGTTTTTCTCTGGGGCCAACGTCCTGACTTTC CASSLGQFFSGANVLTF
TRBJ2-5 14 TRBD2 once TRBV6-1 TGTGCCAGCAGCGGGACTAGCGGGATAGAGACCCAGTACTTC CASSGTSGIETQYF
TRBJ1-2 13 - many TRBV7-2 TGTGCCAGCAGCTCTCCAGGGCCCTATGGCTACACCTTC CASSSPGPYGYTF
TRBJ1-2 13 - many TRBV7-2 TGTGCCAGCAGGCAGGGCCAGGGCGATGGCTACACCTTC CASRQGQGDGYTF
TRBJ2-7 16 - many TRBV5-8 TGTGCCAGCAGCTTGGGCTGGGGGACATCCTTTTACGAGCAGTACTTC CASSLGWGTSFYEQYF
TRBJ1-2 14 - - TRBV30 TGTGCCTGCCGCGATAACCAGGAAATCTATGGCTACACCTTC CACRDNQEIYGYTF
TRBJ2-3 12 - many TRBV20-1 TGCAGTGCTGCCCGACACCCAGATACGCAGTATTTT CSAARHPDTQYF
TRBJ2-7 15 TRBD2 - TRBV27 TGTGCCAGCAGTACAGGGACTAGCGGGAGGGAAGGGCAGTACTTC CASSTGTSGREGQYF
TRBJ2-2 13 - many TRBV13 TGTGCCAGCAGCTCCAGGACTACCGGGGAGCTGTTTTTT CASSSRTTGELFF
TRBJ2-2 14 - - TRBV5-7 TGTGCCAGCAGCCCCTGGGAGCTCTGCGGGGAGCTGTTTTTT CASSPWELCGELFF
TRBJ2-1 16 TRBD1 medium-sized TRBV7-7 TGTGCTAGCAGCCCGAAGCCGGGACAGCCAGACAATGAGCAGTTCTTC CASSPKPGQPDNEQFF
TRBJ2-3 16 TRBD2 many TRBV7-2 TGTGCCAGCAGCCAAGCCCAGCGGGAGGTGGCAGATACGCAGTATTTT CASSQAQREVADTQYF
TRBJ2-1 12 - many TRBV29-1 TGCAGCGTTGTTGGAGCGATCGATGAGCAGTTCTTC CSVVGAIDEQFF
TRBJ2-7 14 TRBD1 - TRBV6-5 TGTGCCAGCAGTTCCCTCCGGACAGGGGACGAGCAGTACTTC CASSSLRTGDEQYF
TRBJ1-4 13 - many TRBV12-3/TRBV12-4 TGTGCCAGCATGGATAACTTGGATGAAAAACTGTTTTTT CASMDNLDEKLFF
TRBJ1-1 14 - many TRBV4-2 TGTGCCAGCAGCCTGACAGGAGTAGGGGCTGAAGCTTTCTTT CASSLTGVGAEAFF
TRBJ1-1 13 - few TRBV12-3/TRBV12-4 TGTGCCAGCGGCAGGGGTCGAGGCACTGAAGCTTTCTTT CASGRGRGTEAFF
TRBJ2-1 17 - many TRBV5-1 TGCGCCAGCAGCTTGGAGCGAGGGGGACCCTCCTACAATGAGCAGTTCTTC CASSLERGGPSYNEQFF